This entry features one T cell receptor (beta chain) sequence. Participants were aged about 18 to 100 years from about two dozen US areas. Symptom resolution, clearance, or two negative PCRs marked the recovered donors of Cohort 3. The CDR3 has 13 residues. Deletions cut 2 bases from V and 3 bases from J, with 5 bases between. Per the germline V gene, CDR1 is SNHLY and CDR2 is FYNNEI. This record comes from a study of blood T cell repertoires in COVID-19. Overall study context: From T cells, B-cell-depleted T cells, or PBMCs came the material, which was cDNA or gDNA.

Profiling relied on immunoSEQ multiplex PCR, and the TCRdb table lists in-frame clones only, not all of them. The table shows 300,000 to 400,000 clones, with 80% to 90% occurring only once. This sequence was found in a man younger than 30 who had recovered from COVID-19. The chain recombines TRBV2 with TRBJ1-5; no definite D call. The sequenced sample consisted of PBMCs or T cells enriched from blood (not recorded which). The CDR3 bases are TGTGCCAGCAGTGAACAGAACAATCAGCCCCAGCATTTT. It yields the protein CASSEQNNQPQHF.